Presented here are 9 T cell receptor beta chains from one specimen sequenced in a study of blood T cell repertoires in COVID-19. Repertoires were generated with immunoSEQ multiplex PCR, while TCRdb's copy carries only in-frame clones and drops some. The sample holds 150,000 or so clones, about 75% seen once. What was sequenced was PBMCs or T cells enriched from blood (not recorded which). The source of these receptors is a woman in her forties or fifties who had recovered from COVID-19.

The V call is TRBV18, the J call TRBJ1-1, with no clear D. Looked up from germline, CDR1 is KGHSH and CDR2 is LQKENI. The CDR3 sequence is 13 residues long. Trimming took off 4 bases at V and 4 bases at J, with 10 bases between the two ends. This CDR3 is CASSHPGGTEAFF. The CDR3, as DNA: TGTGCCAGCTCACATCCGGGAGGCACTGAAGCTTTCTTT.

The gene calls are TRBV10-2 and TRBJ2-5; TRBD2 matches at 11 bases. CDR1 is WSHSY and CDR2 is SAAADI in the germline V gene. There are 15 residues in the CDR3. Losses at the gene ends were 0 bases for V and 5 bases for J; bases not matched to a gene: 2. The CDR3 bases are TGCGCCAGCAGTGAGTCTAGCGGGGGGGCGGAGACCCAGTACTTC. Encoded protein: CASSESSGGAETQYF.

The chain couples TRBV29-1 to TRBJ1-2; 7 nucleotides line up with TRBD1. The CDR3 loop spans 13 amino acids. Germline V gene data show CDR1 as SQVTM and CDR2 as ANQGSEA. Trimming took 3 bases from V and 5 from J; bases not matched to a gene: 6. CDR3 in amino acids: CSVDTKTGYGYTF. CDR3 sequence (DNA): TGCAGCGTTGATACGAAGACAGGGTATGGCTACACCTTC.

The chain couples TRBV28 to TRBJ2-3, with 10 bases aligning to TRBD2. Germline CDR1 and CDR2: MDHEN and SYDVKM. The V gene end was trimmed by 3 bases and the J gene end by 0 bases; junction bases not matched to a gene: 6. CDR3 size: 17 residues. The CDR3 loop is CASSFPSGSTSTDTQYF. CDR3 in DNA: TGTGCCAGCAGTTTCCCTAGCGGGAGCACTAGCACAGATACGCAGTATTTT.

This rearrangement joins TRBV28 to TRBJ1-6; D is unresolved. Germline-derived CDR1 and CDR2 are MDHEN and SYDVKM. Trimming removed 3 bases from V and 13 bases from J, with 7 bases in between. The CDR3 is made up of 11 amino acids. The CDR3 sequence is CASSFRPPLHF. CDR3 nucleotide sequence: TGTGCCAGCAGTTTCCGTCCGCCCCTCCACTTT. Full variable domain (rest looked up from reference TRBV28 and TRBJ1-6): DVKVTQSSRYLVKRTGEKVFLECVQDMDHENMFWYRQDPGLGLRLIYFSYDVKMKEKGDIPEGYSVSREKKERFSLILESASTNQTSMYLCASSFRPPLHFGNGTRLTVT.

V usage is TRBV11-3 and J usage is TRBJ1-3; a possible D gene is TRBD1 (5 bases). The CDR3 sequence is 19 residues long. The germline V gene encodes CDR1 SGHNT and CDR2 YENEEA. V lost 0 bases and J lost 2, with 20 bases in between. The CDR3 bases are TGTGCCAGCAGCTTAGATCGGATTGGGGCAGGGTCCCCTGGAAACACCATATATTTT. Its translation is CASSLDRIGAGSPGNTIYF.

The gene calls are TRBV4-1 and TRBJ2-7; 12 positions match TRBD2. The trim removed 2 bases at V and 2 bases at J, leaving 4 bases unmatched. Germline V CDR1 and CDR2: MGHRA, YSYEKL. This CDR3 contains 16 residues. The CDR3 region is CASSQQLAGGTYEQYF. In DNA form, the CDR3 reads TGCGCCAGCAGCCAACAACTAGCGGGGGGCACCTACGAGCAGTACTTC.

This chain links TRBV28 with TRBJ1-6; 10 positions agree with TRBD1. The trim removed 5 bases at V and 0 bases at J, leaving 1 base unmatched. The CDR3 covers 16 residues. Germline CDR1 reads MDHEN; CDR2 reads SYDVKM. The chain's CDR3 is CASSRTGGSYNSPLHF. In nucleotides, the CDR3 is TGTGCCAGCAGTCGGACAGGGGGCTCCTATAATTCACCCCTCCACTTT. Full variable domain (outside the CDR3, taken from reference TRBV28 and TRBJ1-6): DVKVTQSSRYLVKRTGEKVFLECVQDMDHENMFWYRQDPGLGLRLIYFSYDVKMKEKGDIPEGYSVSREKKERFSLILESASTNQTSMYLCASSRTGGSYNSPLHFGNGTRLTVT.

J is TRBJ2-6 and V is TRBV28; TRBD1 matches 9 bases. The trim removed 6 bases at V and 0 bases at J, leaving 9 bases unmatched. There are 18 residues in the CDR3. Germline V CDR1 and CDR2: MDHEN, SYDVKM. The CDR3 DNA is TGTGCCAGCAGCAAAACCGGGACAGGGTACTCTGGGGCCAACGTCCTGACTTTC. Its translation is CASSKTGTGYSGANVLTF.